What follows are 9 T cell receptor beta chains derived from one specimen sequenced in a study of cytomegalovirus exposure and HLA in healthy donors. In the PCR, 60 Vbeta and 13 Jbeta primers were used. Clones were read by immunoSEQ multiplex PCR, and TCRdb kept only the in-frame ones, dropping some. The sample lists 90,000 to 100,000 clones; under 80% were seen once. The source material was PBMCs. These receptors all come from a male donor in good health and CMV-seronegative.

The gene calls are TRBV5-6 and TRBJ1-1; TRBD1 agrees at 9 bases. Germline assignment: CDR1 SGHDT and CDR2 YYEEEE. V lost 2 bases to trimming and J lost 1 base; unmatched junction nucleotides: 9. The CDR3 totals 17 residues. The CDR3 nucleotides read TGTGCCAGCAGCTTAGGACAGGGGCCTCGGGGGAACACTGAAGCTTTCTTT. Residues: CASSLGQGPRGNTEAFF.

This sequence joins TRBV19 and TRBJ2-5; 9 positions agree with TRBD2. Trimming cost V 1 base and J 1 base; bases outside gene matches: 10. This CDR3 region has 18 residues. The germline V gene encodes CDR1 LNHDA and CDR2 SQIVND (reference sequence). The CDR3 DNA reads TGTGCCAGTAGTATAGTTGATAGCGGGAGAGTATTCCAAGAGACCCAGTACTTC. Amino acids: CASSIVDSGRVFQETQYF. The full variable domain, in which reference TRBV19 and TRBJ2-5 provide the parts outside the CDR3, is DGGITQSPKYLFRKEGQNVTLSCEQNLNHDAMYWYRQDPGQGLRLIYYSQIVNDFQKGDIAEGYSVSREKKESFPLTVTSAQKNPTAFYLCASSIVDSGRVFQETQYFGPGTRLLVL.

This clone was found a few times. This chain links TRBV4-2 with TRBJ2-5; the D is unclear. The CDR3 consists of 13 residues. CDR1 and CDR2 (germline): LGHNA, YNFKEQ. V was clipped by 1 base and J by 5 bases, with 8 bases between them. CDR3 amino acids: CASSQGVRETQYF. CDR3 nucleotide sequence: TGTGCCAGCAGCCAAGGTGTTCGGGAGACCCAGTACTTC.

CDR3 in amino acids: CSVGTSGFNEQFF. The CDR3 coding sequence is TGCAGCGTTGGGACTAGCGGGTTTAATGAGCAGTTCTTC. V is TRBV29-1 and J is TRBJ2-1, with 11 nucleotides matching TRBD2. This CDR3 has 13 residues. The V gene end was trimmed by 4 bases and the J gene end by 7 bases; junction bases not matched to a gene: 3. CDR1 is SQVTM, CDR2 ANQGSEA, per germline.

The V and J genes are TRBV28 and TRBJ2-7; 10 bases line up with TRBD1. The CDR3 runs 16 residues. The V gene end was trimmed by 5 bases and the J gene end by 1 base; junction bases not matched to a gene: 8. Germline values: CDR1 MDHEN, CDR2 SYDVKM. CDR3 bases: TGTGCCAGCAGTACCCAGGGGACAGGGGTTTCCTACGAGCAGTACTTC. The encoded protein is CASSTQGTGVSYEQYF.

The chain combines TRBV7-8 with TRBJ2-1, with D possibly TRBD2 on 5 matching bases. V dropped 2 bases and J dropped 10 bases, with 15 bases sitting between them. This CDR3 is built from 14 residues. Germline values: CDR1 SGHVS, CDR2 FQNEAQ. The CDR3 protein is CASSLNNRGPEQFF. The CDR3 DNA is TGTGCCAGCAGCTTAAATAATCGAGGGCCGGAGCAGTTCTTC. Looking up the rest from reference TRBV7-8 and TRBJ2-1 gives the full variable domain: GAGVSQSPRYKVAKRGQDVALRCDPISGHVSLFWYQQALGQGPEFLTYFQNEAQLDKSGLPSDRFFAERPEGSVSTLKIQRTQQEDSAVYLCASSLNNRGPEQFFGPGTRLTVL.

This clone was found once. The chain joins TRBV6-5 to TRBJ2-3; D perhaps matches TRBD1 (6 bases). The CDR3 is made up of 15 amino acids. The V gene lost 6 bases and the J gene lost 6 bases, with 19 bases spanning the gap. The germline V gene has CDR1 MNHEY and CDR2 SVGAGI. CDR3: CASRLNGQRYDTQYF. DNA of the CDR3: TGTGCCAGCAGGTTAAACGGACAGAGATACGATACGCAGTATTTT.

This clone was observed a few times. The chain is built from TRBV27 and TRBJ1-1; 9 bases are shared with TRBD1. V shed 5 bases, J shed 2 bases, and the junction held 18 bases outside the gene matches. Germline CDR1 MNHEY, CDR2 SMNVEV (reference sequence). The CDR3 is 19 residues long. CDR3 DNA: TGTGCCAGCAGTCCAACCCGCTCCGGGACAGGGTACGGAAACACTGAAGCTTTCTTT. Encoded protein: CASSPTRSGTGYGNTEAFF.

There are a few counts of this clone. The genes are TRBV2 and TRBJ2-7, with TRBD2 matching over 12 bases. The CDR3 covers 14 residues. CDR1 and CDR2 from the germline V gene are SNHLY and FYNNEI. The J segment lost 8 bases and the V segment lost 8 bases, leaving 10 bases of the junction unmatched. CDR3 in amino acids: CASGRLAGGGQQYF. The DNA of the CDR3 is TGTGCCAGCGGTAGGCTAGCGGGAGGGGGGCAGCAGTACTTC. Looking up the rest from reference TRBV2 and TRBJ2-7 gives the full variable domain: EPEVTQTPSHQVTQMGQEVILRCVPISNHLYFYWYRQILGQKVEFLVSFYNNEISEKSEIFDDQFSVERPDGSNFTLKIRSTKLEDSAMYFCASGRLAGGGQQYFGPGTRLTVT.